These 31 T cell receptor beta chains were all obtained from the same sample, sequenced in a study of early T cells in non-severe SARS-CoV-2 infection. One entry per CDR3 protein results from TCRdb running MiXCR on the 5' RACE reads. The data contain approximately 23,000 distinct CDR3 sequences, approximately 4.4% of them singletons. The sample taken for sequencing was whole blood. These receptors were obtained from an adult who was a healthcare worker with PCR-confirmed SARS-CoV-2 infection or an uninfected control (not recorded which).

This rearrangement joins TRBV5-4 to TRBJ2-5; D not resolved. CDR3 size: 13 residues. With 1 base removed from V and 5 bases from J, the gap between germline ends came to 9 bases. Germline V gives CDR1 SGHNT, CDR2 YYREEE (reference sequence). DNA of the CDR3: TGTGCCAGCAGCTTGAAGGGATGGGAGACCCAGTACTTC. Residues: CASSLKGWETQYF.

By share, this clonotype counts as medium-sized (0.01 to 0.1%). This chain's CDR3 is CASSPYRATGELFF. The CDR3 region has the DNA TGCGCCAGCAGCCCCTACAGGGCCACCGGGGAGCTGTTTTTT. V and J are TRBV5-1 and TRBJ2-2; D possibly corresponds to TRBD1 (6 bases). The germline V gene has CDR1 SGHRS and CDR2 YFSETQ. The ends were cut back, 4 bases at V and 4 bases at J, with 11 bases in the middle. The CDR3 extends over 14 amino acids.

In its sample, this clonotype was seen many times. The chain employs TRBV5-1 and TRBJ2-1, with TRBD2 identical over 10 bases. Germline lookup yields CDR1 SGHRS and CDR2 YFSETQ. Trimming cost V 1 base and J 7 bases; bases outside gene matches: 2. This CDR3 spans 14 amino acids. CDR3 nucleotides: TGCGCCAGCAGCTTGACTAGCGGGGATAATGAGCAGTTCTTC. This encodes CASSLTSGDNEQFF.

This clonotype was observed a handful of times. The chain carries TRBV4-1 and TRBJ2-7, with 10 bases identical to TRBD2. CDR1 is MGHRA, CDR2 YSYEKL, per germline. The CDR3 covers 15 residues. V was pared by 0 bases and J by 7 bases, with 6 bases of the junction left unmatched. In nucleotides, the CDR3 is TGCGCCAGCAGCCAAGATCGAGCGGGAGGGCGAGAGCAGTACTTC. This codes for CASSQDRAGGREQYF.

This clonotype was seen ten or more times. The chain combines TRBV7-2 with TRBJ2-3; 8 positions match TRBD2. With V trimmed by 3 bases and J by 1 base, 6 bases remained unmatched. Per the germline V gene, CDR1 is SGHTA and CDR2 is FQGNSA. The CDR3 is 16 residues long. CDR3 sequence reads: CASSFQGAGGTDTQYF. As DNA, the CDR3 is TGTGCCAGCAGCTTCCAAGGAGCGGGGGGCACAGATACGCAGTATTTT.

At least ten counts were recorded for this clonotype. The V and J genes are TRBV6-4 and TRBJ2-1; TRBD2 aligns across 15 bases. CDR1 is MRHNA and CDR2 is SNTAGT in the germline V gene. Germline trimming cut 4 bases from V and 9 bases from J; bases unmatched to any gene: 7. CDR3 length: 16 amino acids. CDR3 coding DNA: TGTGCCAGCAGTGCCGGGACTAGCGGGAGGAGGGGTGAGCAGTTCTTC. Protein product: CASSAGTSGRRGEQFF.

This clonotype was counted ten times or more. This sequence joins TRBV3-1 and TRBJ2-1; a possible D gene is TRBD1 (6 bases). This CDR3 is built from 16 residues. V lost 4 bases to trimming and J lost 9 bases, with 22 bases between them. From germline, CDR1 is LGHDT and CDR2 YNNKEL (reference sequence). CDR3 region: CASSLQGPSKKFEQFF. Written as DNA, the CDR3 is TGTGCCAGCAGCCTCCAGGGGCCATCCAAGAAATTTGAGCAGTTCTTC.

This clonotype was detected ten times or more. This sequence joins TRBV28 and TRBJ1-4; 8 positions match TRBD1. Trimming cost V 6 bases and J 8 bases; bases outside gene matches: 8. This CDR3 is built from 14 residues. Germline values: CDR1 MDHEN, CDR2 SYDVKM. Here the CDR3 reads CASSTRTGLEKLFF. The CDR3 nucleotides are TGTGCCAGCAGCACCCGGACAGGGCTGGAAAAACTGTTTTTT.

This clonotype has only a few counts. V gene TRBV3-1 combines with J gene TRBJ2-7, with D unclear. This CDR3 is built from 11 residues. Germline loops: CDR1 LGHDT, CDR2 YNNKEL (reference sequence). V lost 4 bases and J lost 5, with 6 bases in between. This CDR3 is CASSLRNEQYF. DNA of the CDR3: TGTGCCAGCAGCCTTAGGAACGAGCAGTACTTC.

This clonotype was counted many times. This rearrangement joins TRBV4-2 to TRBJ2-1, with D possibly TRBD2 on 6 matching bases. The CDR3 is made up of 14 amino acids. Germline CDR1 LGHNA, CDR2 YNFKEQ. The V end lost 3 bases, the J end lost 7 bases, and 13 bases lay between the germline ends. CDR3 sequence: CASSHGRDSNEQFF. The CDR3 region has the DNA TGTGCCAGCAGCCATGGAAGGGACTCTAATGAGCAGTTCTTC.

This clonotype was counted many times. V is TRBV9 and J is TRBJ2-2; 11 bases match TRBD2. Germline V CDR1 and CDR2: SGDLS, YYNGEE. The CDR3 is 18 residues long. V was pared by 4 bases and J by 4 bases, with 12 bases of the junction left unmatched. Written as DNA, the CDR3 is TGTGCCAGCAGCCCCACCCCGACTAGCGGGAAATCCACCGGGGAGCTGTTTTTT. Protein product: CASSPTPTSGKSTGELFF.

This clonotype has at least ten counts. V gene TRBV7-6 combines with J gene TRBJ2-7, with a possible D match to TRBD2 (5 bases). The V end was cut by 4 bases, the J end by 3 bases, with 13 bases between. The CDR3 is made up of 14 amino acids. Germline V gene sequence: CDR1 SGHVS, CDR2 FNYEAQ. The CDR3 DNA sequence: TGTGCCAGCAGCTACGGCGTGGGGAGCTACGAGCAGTACTTC. Its protein is CASSYGVGSYEQYF.

The table lists this clonotype with a few counts. The chain combines TRBV29-1 with TRBJ2-3, with TRBD1 as a possible D gene (6 bases). Germline-derived CDR1 and CDR2 are SQVTM and ANQGSEA. Trimming stripped 6 bases from V and 7 bases from J, with 14 bases between. CDR3 size: 12 residues. DNA of the CDR3: TGCAGCGTAGGGGGAGCAGCTCATACGCAGTATTTT. This translates into CSVGGAAHTQYF.

In its sample, this clonotype was seen many times. This chain uses TRBV12-3 or TRBV12-4 with TRBJ1-2; 10 bases match TRBD1. The CDR3 sequence is 13 residues long. J was trimmed by 5 bases and V by 7 bases; bases with no gene match: 4. CDR3 in amino acids: CASTPGQGYGYTF. CDR3 bases: TGTGCCAGCACCCCGGGACAGGGGTATGGCTACACCTTC.

This clonotype was seen ten or more times. V and J are TRBV2 and TRBJ2-1; TRBD1 matches at 8 bases. The CDR3 length is 15 residues. The ends lost 4 bases at V and 0 bases at J; junction bases unmatched: 2. Germline V CDR1 and CDR2: SNHLY, FYNNEI. The CDR3 bases are TGTGCCAGCAGTGCACAGGGGGGCTCCTACAATGAGCAGTTCTTC. Protein product: CASSAQGGSYNEQFF.

This clonotype was found many times. The chain is built from TRBV20-1 and TRBJ2-1; 8 nucleotides match TRBD1. The V segment lost 6 bases and the J segment 5 bases; nucleotides outside the gene matches: 6. CDR1 and CDR2 (germline): DFQATT, SNEGSKA (reference sequence). This CDR3 has 13 residues. The CDR3 loop is CSARTGFDNEQFF. The CDR3 DNA reads TGCAGTGCCCGGACAGGGTTCGACAATGAGCAGTTCTTC.

There are many counts of this clonotype. The V call is TRBV10-3, the J call TRBJ1-2; 8 nucleotides align to TRBD1. J lost 13 bases, V lost 8 bases, and 9 bases had no gene match. The germline V gene encodes CDR1 ENHRY and CDR2 SYGVKD. The CDR3 spans 11 residues. CDR3 protein: CAIGSGGPCTF. CDR3 in DNA: TGTGCCATCGGGTCAGGGGGCCCTTGCACCTTC.

This clonotype was counted many times. The chain recombines TRBV20-1 with TRBJ2-3, with D unresolved. The V gene's germline CDR1 is DFQATT and CDR2 SNEGSKA (reference sequence). V dropped 3 bases and J dropped 5 bases, with 3 bases sitting between them. This CDR3 is 10 amino acids long. The CDR3 DNA sequence: TGCAGTGCTAGTCGAGATACGCAGTATTTT. Translating it yields CSASRDTQYF.

This clonotype was seen repeatedly, ten times or more. The chain is built from TRBV11-2 and TRBJ2-7, with TRBD1 matching over 8 bases. The junction had 16 bases not matched to a gene; V was cut back by 6 bases and J by 6 bases. In germline, CDR1 is SGHAT, CDR2 FQNNGV. The CDR3 is 16 residues long. In DNA, the CDR3 is TGTGCCAGCAGTTATCCCGGACAGGGAGGACTGGCCGAGCAGTACTTC. Encoded protein: CASSYPGQGGLAEQYF.

This clonotype was seen just once. A much larger clonotype is one base distant, so this may be a read error. The rearrangement links TRBV5-1 to TRBJ2-1; D unresolved. Trimming shortened V by 0 bases and J by 10 bases, and 17 bases separated the two germline ends. The CDR3 length is 15 residues. Germline CDR1 and CDR2: SGHRS and YFSETQ. The CDR3 region is CASSLDSPYEGEQFF. The CDR3, as DNA: TGCGCCAGCAGCTTGGATAGCCCCTACGAAGGGGAGCAGTTCTTC.

This clonotype was recorded many times. The V and J genes are TRBV11-3 and TRBJ2-4, with a weak D call TRBD1 (6 bases). This CDR3 comprises 15 residues. Germline V CDR1 and CDR2: SGHNT, YENEEA. Trimming shortened V by 5 bases and J by 0 bases, and 11 bases separated the two germline ends. The CDR3 nucleotides read TGTGCCAGCAGCGGGACACCCTTAGCCAAAAACATTCAGTACTTC. Protein sequence: CASSGTPLAKNIQYF.

This clonotype occurred many times. The chain combines TRBV3-1 with TRBJ2-2; D might be TRBD1 (5 bases). The CDR3 is made up of 15 amino acids. Germline CDR1 is LGHDT and CDR2 is YNNKEL (reference sequence). V was shortened by 0 bases and J by 6 bases, with 11 bases between the two germline ends. The chain's CDR3 is CASSQDRTGAGELFF. The CDR3 coding sequence is TGTGCCAGCAGCCAAGATCGAACAGGCGCCGGGGAGCTGTTTTTT. Complete variable domain (other parts from reference TRBV3-1 and TRBJ2-2): DTAVSQTPKYLVTQMGNDKSIKCEQNLGHDTMYWYKQDSKKFLKIMFSYNNKELIINETVPNRFSPKSPDKAHLNLHINSLELGDSAVYFCASSQDRTGAGELFFGEGSRLTVL.

This clonotype showed up many times. V usage is TRBV6-1 and J usage is TRBJ2-3; TRBD1 or TRBD2 may be the D gene (5 bases each). Trimming left V 6 bases short and J 6 bases short, with 25 bases between. This CDR3 is 17 amino acids long. The V gene's germline CDR1 is MNHNS and CDR2 SASEGT. The CDR3 DNA reads TGTGCCAGCAGGGGGGAAAGGATAGCGAGGGCACGGGATACGCAGTATTTT. This translates into CASRGERIARARDTQYF.

In this sample, this clonotype turned up many times. J is TRBJ2-3 and V is TRBV14; D is undetermined. Per germline, CDR1 SGHDN and CDR2 FVKESK. The length of the CDR3 is 11 residues. V was pared by 3 bases and J by 6 bases, with 4 bases between. Here the CDR3 reads CASSQGDTQYF. DNA for the CDR3: TGTGCCAGCAGCCAGGGGGATACGCAGTATTTT.

This clonotype has just a few counts. The chain recombines TRBV14 with TRBJ2-5; D unresolved. This CDR3 is built from 14 residues. Germline V gives CDR1 SGHDN, CDR2 FVKESK. With 2 bases removed from V and 2 bases from J, the gap between germline ends came to 9 bases. The CDR3 nucleotides are TGTGCCAGCAGCCAACGGGCGATACAAGAGACCCAGTACTTC. Amino acids: CASSQRAIQETQYF.

This clonotype was seen at least ten times. The chain couples TRBV11-2 to TRBJ1-2; a weak D match, TRBD1 (5 bases). Trimming shortened V by 0 bases and J by 4 bases, and 9 bases separated the two germline ends. Germline values: CDR1 SGHAT, CDR2 FQNNGV. This CDR3 comprises 14 residues. CDR3 loop: CASSLDGATYGYTF. CDR3 DNA: TGTGCCAGCAGCTTAGATGGGGCCACCTATGGCTACACCTTC.

The V call is TRBV27, the J call TRBJ2-1; D gene unclear. The CDR3 extends over 15 amino acids. V was shortened by 5 bases and J by 9 bases, with 20 bases between the two germline ends. CDR1 is MNHEY and CDR2 is SMNVEV in the germline V gene (reference sequence). Here the CDR3 DNA reads TGTGCCAGCAGTACCGAACCTACCCGGGTTATTGAGCAGTTCTTC. Its translation: CASSTEPTRVIEQFF.

This clonotype was seen more than once but under ten times. The chain couples TRBV6-1 to TRBJ1-2, with TRBD1 matching over 8 bases. This CDR3 spans 14 amino acids. The germline V gene encodes CDR1 MNHNS and CDR2 SASEGT. V gave up 5 bases and J gave up 8 bases; unmatched junction bases: 10. The CDR3 spells CASSFPTGDLGYTF. CDR3 sequence (DNA): TGTGCCAGCAGTTTTCCGACAGGGGATTTAGGCTACACCTTC.

In this sample, this clonotype turned up many times. V usage is TRBV10-3 and J usage is TRBJ1-2, with unresolved D. V dropped 0 bases and J dropped 0 bases, with 8 bases sitting between them. This CDR3 has 15 amino acids. The germline V gene encodes CDR1 ENHRY and CDR2 SYGVKD. CDR3 residues: CAISESRIANYGYTF. The DNA of the CDR3 is TGTGCCATCAGTGAGTCGAGAATAGCTAACTATGGCTACACCTTC.

This chain's CDR3 is CASSGDLGADEQFF. For the CDR3, the DNA is TGTGCCAGCAGTGGAGACTTGGGGGCGGATGAGCAGTTCTTC. The genes are TRBV6-2 or TRBV6-3 and TRBJ2-1; D may be TRBD1 (6 bases). The CDR3 spans 14 residues. The V and J ends lost 5 bases and 8 bases respectively, with 16 bases between them. CDR1 MNHEY and CDR2 SVGEGT come from the germline V gene.

Many counts were recorded for this clonotype. The CDR3 loop is CASSSGGRGYTF. CDR3 bases: TGTGCCAGCAGTTCCGGGGGGCGCGGCTACACCTTC. This sequence joins TRBV6-5 and TRBJ1-2; D is possibly TRBD1 (6 bases). The germline CDR1 and CDR2 sequences are MNHEY and SVGAGI. V was clipped by 4 bases and J by 8 bases, with 11 bases between them. The CDR3 has 12 residues.